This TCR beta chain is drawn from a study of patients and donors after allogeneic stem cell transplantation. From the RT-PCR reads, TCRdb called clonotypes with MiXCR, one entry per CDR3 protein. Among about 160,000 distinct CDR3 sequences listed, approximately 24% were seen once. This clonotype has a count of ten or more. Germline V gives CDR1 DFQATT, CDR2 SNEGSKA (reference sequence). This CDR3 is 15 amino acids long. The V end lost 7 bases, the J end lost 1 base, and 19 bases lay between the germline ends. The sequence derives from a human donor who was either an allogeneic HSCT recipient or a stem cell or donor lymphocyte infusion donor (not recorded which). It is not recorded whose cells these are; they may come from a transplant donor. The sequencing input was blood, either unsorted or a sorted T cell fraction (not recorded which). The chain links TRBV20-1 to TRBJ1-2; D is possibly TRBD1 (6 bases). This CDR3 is CSVPRGGAINYGYTF. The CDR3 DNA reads TGCAGTGTACCAAGGGGGGGCGCCATTAACTATGGCTACACCTTC.